This T cell receptor (beta chain) was documented in a study of chemoradiotherapy in HPV16-positive cancers. Findings of the study overall: Non-HPV-specific T cells did not expand in tumors during treatment, whereas candidate HPV-specific clones and E7-related motifs did.

Sequenced by immunoSEQ multiplex PCR; TCRdb stores in-frame clones only, minus some. The sample has thousands of clones, roughly 80% seen once. A remark on this clone: The antigen is unknown.

The V gene lost 7 bases and the J gene lost 3 bases, with 4 bases spanning the gap. This CDR3 has 11 residues. The germline CDR1 and CDR2 sequences are MNHNY and SVGAGI (reference sequence). The source of this sequence is a human donor with HPV-associated anogenital cancer. This chain links TRBV6-6 with TRBJ1-3; no clear D. The sequences come from tumor tissue, collected from a patient who underwent chemoradiotherapy. This CDR3 is CASTRGNTIYF. The DNA for the CDR3 is TGTGCCAGCACCCGTGGAAACACCATATATTTT.